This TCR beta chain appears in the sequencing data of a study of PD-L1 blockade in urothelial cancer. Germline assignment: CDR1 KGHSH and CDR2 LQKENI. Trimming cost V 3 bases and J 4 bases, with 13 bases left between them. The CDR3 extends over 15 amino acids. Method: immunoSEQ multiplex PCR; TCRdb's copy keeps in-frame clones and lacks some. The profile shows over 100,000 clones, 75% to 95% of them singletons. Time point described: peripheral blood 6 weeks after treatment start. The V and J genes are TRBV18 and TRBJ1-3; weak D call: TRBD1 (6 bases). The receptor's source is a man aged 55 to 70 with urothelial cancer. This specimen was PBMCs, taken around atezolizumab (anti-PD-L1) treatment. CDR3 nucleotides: TGTGCCAGCTCACCTTCCAGGGGTACCGGAAACACCATATATTTT. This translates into CASSPSRGTGNTIYF. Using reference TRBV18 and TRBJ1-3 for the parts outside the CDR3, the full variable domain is NAGVMQNPRHLVRRRGQEARLRCSPMKGHSHVYWYRQLPEEGLKFMVYLQKENIIDESGMPKERFSAEFPKEGPSILRIQQVVRGDSAAYFCASSPSRGTGNTIYFGEGSWLTVV.